This T cell receptor beta chain was profiled in a study of T-cell memory formation after mild COVID-19. Sample barcodes and UMIs were carried by the TCR alpha and TCR beta cDNA libraries that 5'RACE generated with constant-segment primers. One entry per CDR3 protein results from TCRdb running MiXCR on the 5' RACE reads. The sample includes 280,000 or so distinct CDR3 sequences, around 8% of them seen just once. Germline V CDR1 and CDR2: SGHAT, FQNNGV. V was cut by 0 bases and J by 6 bases, with 3 bases left in between. The CDR3 extends over 12 amino acids. This chain uses TRBV11-2 with TRBJ2-4; D remains ambiguous. The sequence was obtained from a young man who had mild COVID-19 (a few samples of this study predate the infection). Cell type and time point are not known. Sequencing input: PBMCs or a T cell subset sorted from them (not recorded which). DNA for the CDR3: TGTGCCAGCAGCTTAGATCTAAACATTCAGTACTTC. Protein: CASSLDLNIQYF.